One T cell receptor beta chain is described in this entry. The antigen remains undetermined. Unmatched junction bases numbered 10, after V lost 2 bases and J lost 4 bases. The CDR3 has 16 residues. CDR1 and CDR2 from the germline V gene are SGHRS and YFSETQ. This entry comes from a study of cytomegalovirus exposure and HLA in healthy donors. Findings and limits, study-wide: In an earlier analysis, about 87% or about 30%: the productive usage of most TCR beta V segments. The study put 150 or so TCR beta chains on its list as cytomegalovirus-associated.

The PCR was carried out with 60 Vbeta primers and 13 Jbeta primers. Original methodology: Around 9.9 million shared chains were among the approximately 76 million unique TCR beta chains that a later analysis counted. Assay used: immunoSEQ multiplex PCR; TCRdb lists only in-frame clones, some missing. The D gene and trimming were derived from the DNA, and the V and J assignments and clone size from that table. This table has about 140,000 clones, 75% to 80% appearing once. This chain links TRBV5-1 with TRBJ1-1; TRBD1 matches 8 bases. Sequenced material: PBMCs. The TCR sequence derives from a woman in her 30s in good health and CMV-seronegative. The CDR3, as DNA: TGCGCCAGCAGCTTATCTGCTTTACAGGGGGTCACTGAAGCTTTCTTT. Protein sequence: CASSLSALQGVTEAFF.